This TCR beta chain was identified in a study of Graves' ophthalmopathy and Graves' hyperthyroidism. The overall study: Investigators collected peripheral blood at initial diagnosis, before any treatment was given. Study-wide results and caveats: With a specificity of roughly 72% and a sensitivity of approximately 68%, the model predicted ophthalmopathy progression. Blood shared most expanded thyroid clonotypes above 0.001 frequency.

After removal of 0 bases from V and 0 bases from J, the junction contained 5 bases not matched to a gene. Looked up from germline, CDR1 is SGHRS and CDR2 is YFSETQ. The CDR3 has 16 amino acids. On this clonotype itself: The target antigen is unknown.

CDR3 regions of TCR beta were amplified from RNA transcripts. Second-round multiplex PCR came after a first-round RT-PCR that employed HTBI primers. TCRdb independently ran MiXCR on the multiplex PCR reads; one entry per CDR3 protein. Of under 350,000 distinct CDR3 sequences in the sample, 17% are singletons; the top ten hold 9% to 15%. The PBMCs originated from approximately 10 ml of fresh peripheral blood. The V and J genes are TRBV5-1 and TRBJ2-5; 7 bases map to TRBD1. This clonotype originated in an adult man with Graves' ophthalmopathy. The specimen was peripheral blood. DNA for the CDR3: TGCGCCAGCAGCTTGGCCGGGACAGCGTACCAAGAGACCCAGTACTTC. It codes for CASSLAGTAYQETQYF.